This T cell receptor (beta chain) came from a study of T cell responses to AZD1222 COVID-19 vaccine. Study-level points and caveats: The breadth and depth of Spike-specific TCRs increased once two AZD1222 doses had been given.

About this clone itself: Its antigen is as yet unknown.

This CDR3 has 14 residues. Only in-frame clones appear in the TCRdb table, and some are missing; sequencing was by immunoSEQ multiplex PCR. This table holds approximately 150,000 clones, about 92% found once. This clonotype was obtained from an adult who received the AZD1222 COVID-19 vaccine. This chain joins TRBV12-1 and TRBJ2-5; the D call TRBD2 from the table was never checked on the DNA. TRBV12-1 is an annotated pseudogene. The material sequenced was peripheral blood, taken 28 days after the second AZD1222 dose. CDR3 sequence: CASSVGGRTETQYF. CDR3 DNA: TGTGCCAGCAGCGTGGGGGGGAGGACAGAGACCCAGTACTTC.